The entry below gives a single T cell receptor (beta chain) sequence along with its context. Its antigen specificity is not known. Within one base of it there is no much larger clone, and no base qualities were kept. The CDR3 covers 14 residues, taking in both the cysteine and the phenylalanine. Of the read, only the CDR3 DNA is kept; its 42 bases are in frame from base 1. The trim is 1 base for V and 4 bases for J, with a gap of 8 bases between the germline ends. CDR1 and CDR2 (SGHDN, FVKESK) derive from the germline V gene. The collaborating institutions used their own protocols to collect whole blood in K2EDTA tubes. For TCRbeta analysis, collaborator samples were shipped as frozen whole blood, as isolated PBMCs, or as DNA extracted from either sample type. The data were obtained in a study of blood T cell repertoires in COVID-19 (dated by TCRdb to about 2020). Concerning the study at large: Collaborator samples came from the United States, Italy and Spain and covered acute and convalescent phases of COVID-19. The prospective study material was composed of cDNA or gDNA derived from T cells, B-cell-depleted T cells, or PBMCs. Sample metadata almost always included a de-identified subject ID, COVID-19 status, age in years and sex. Subjects who had been exposed to COVID-19, were actively infected with it, or had recovered from it provided the deeply sampled blood TCRbeta repertoires that made up the dataset. The samples were drawn from the first 160 participants of the ongoing ImmuneRACE study and from under 1,500 subjects provided by 6 global collaborators. Where available, HLA class I and class II types were obtained from metadata supplied by the sample provider rather than from assay-based typing. The repertoires were released in a freely available public database meant as a resource for research on the immune response to SARS-CoV-2.

The immunoSEQ Assay, a bias-controlled multiplex PCR, was used to amplify TCRbeta CDR3 regions from genomic DNA. From the authors' description of their analysis: The number of nucleated cells in each sample was estimated by amplification of reference gene primers within the assay. To quantify the absolute abundance of each unique TCRbeta CDR3 rearrangement, sequence reads were collapsed and filtered. Productive Simpson clonality was computed per sample as the square root of Simpson's diversity index over productive rearrangements. TCRdb limited this immuneACCESS table to in-frame rearrangements with V and J called. A share of clones is missing; checked studies link under half to unresolved V genes, and the rest is unexplained. That table gives V, J and clone size, and the DNA gave D and trimming. The sample table lists about 160,000 clones, roughly 84% of them with a count of one. Clones ranked in the top ten supply roughly a tenth of the sample.

Results and caveats for the whole study, not just this receptor: The quantity of clinical and demographic metadata differed by source and by participant and was supplied without curation.

The TCR sequence derives from a woman of 80 years or more with active or convalescent COVID-19. The V and J segments used are TRBV14 and TRBJ1-5; a tentative D match to TRBD1 spans 5 bases. Sequenced: peripheral blood. The DNA sequence is TGTGCCAGCAGCCAAGCAGGGAGGAATCAGCCCCAGCATTTT. It encodes CASSQAGRNQPQHF.